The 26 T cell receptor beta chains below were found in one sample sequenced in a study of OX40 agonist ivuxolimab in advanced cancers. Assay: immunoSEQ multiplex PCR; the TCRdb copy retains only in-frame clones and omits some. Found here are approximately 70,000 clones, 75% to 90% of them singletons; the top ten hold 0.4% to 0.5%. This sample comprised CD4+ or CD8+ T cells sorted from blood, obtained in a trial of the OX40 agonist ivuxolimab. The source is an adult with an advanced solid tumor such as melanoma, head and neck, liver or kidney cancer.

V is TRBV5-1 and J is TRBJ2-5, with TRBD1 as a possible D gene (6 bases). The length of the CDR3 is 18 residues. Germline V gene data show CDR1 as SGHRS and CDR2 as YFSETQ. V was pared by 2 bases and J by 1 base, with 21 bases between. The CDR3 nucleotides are TGCGCCAGCAGCTTCCCACCACCGACGGACAGACTCCAAGAGACCCAGTACTTC. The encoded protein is CASSFPPPTDRLQETQYF.

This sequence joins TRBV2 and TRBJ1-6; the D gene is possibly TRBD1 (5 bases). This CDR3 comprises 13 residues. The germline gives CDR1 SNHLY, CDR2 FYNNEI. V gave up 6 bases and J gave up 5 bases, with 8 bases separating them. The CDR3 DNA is TGTGCCAGCAGGACAGCTGATAATTCACCCCTCCACTTT. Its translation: CASRTADNSPLHF.

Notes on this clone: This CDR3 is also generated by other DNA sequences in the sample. CDR3 coding DNA: TGTGCCAGCAGCGATCGGGGCAACACTGAAGCTTTCTTT. This sequence encodes CASSDRGNTEAFF. This sequence joins TRBV9 and TRBJ1-1, with D possibly matching TRBD1 (5 bases). The CDR3 is made up of 13 amino acids. Germline V gives CDR1 SGDLS, CDR2 YYNGEE. Deletions cut 3 bases from V and 2 bases from J, with 8 bases between.

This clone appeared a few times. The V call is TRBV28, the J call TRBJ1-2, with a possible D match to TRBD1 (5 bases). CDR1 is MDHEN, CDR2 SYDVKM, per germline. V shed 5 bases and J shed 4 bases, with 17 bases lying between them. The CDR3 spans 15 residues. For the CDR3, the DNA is TGTGCCAGCAGTACCCTGGAGGGGCTGGGCTATGGCTACACCTTC. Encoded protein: CASSTLEGLGYGYTF.

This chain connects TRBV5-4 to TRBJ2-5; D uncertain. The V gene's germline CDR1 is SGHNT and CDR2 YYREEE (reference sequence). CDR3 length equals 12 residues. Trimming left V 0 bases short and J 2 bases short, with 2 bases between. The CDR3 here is CASSLVQETQYF. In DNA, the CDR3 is TGTGCCAGCAGCTTGGTACAAGAGACCCAGTACTTC.

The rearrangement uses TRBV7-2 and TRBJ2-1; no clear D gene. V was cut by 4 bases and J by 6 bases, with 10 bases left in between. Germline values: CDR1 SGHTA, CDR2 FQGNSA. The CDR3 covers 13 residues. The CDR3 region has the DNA TGTGCCAGCAGCTCTTGGACCGCCAATGAGCAGTTCTTC. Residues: CASSSWTANEQFF.

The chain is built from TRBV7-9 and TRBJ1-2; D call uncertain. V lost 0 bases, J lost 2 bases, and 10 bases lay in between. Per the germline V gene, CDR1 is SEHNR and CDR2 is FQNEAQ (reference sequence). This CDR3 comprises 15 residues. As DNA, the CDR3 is TGTGCCAGCAGCTTAGCCGGAACAGTCAACTATGGCTACACCTTC. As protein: CASSLAGTVNYGYTF.

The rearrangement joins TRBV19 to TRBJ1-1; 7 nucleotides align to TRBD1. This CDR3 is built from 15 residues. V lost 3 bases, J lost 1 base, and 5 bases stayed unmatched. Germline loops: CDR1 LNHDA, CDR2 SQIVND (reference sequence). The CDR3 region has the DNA TGTGCCAGTAGTATCAGGAGACAGGGGAACACTGAAGCTTTCTTT. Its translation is CASSIRRQGNTEAFF.

The chain's CDR3 is CASSRATGGTDTQYF. The CDR3 coding sequence is TGCGCCAGCAGCCGGGCGACAGGGGGAACAGATACGCAGTATTTT. The chain combines TRBV5-1 with TRBJ2-3; 9 bases agree with TRBD1. The germline V gene has CDR1 SGHRS and CDR2 YFSETQ. The CDR3 is 15 residues long. V shed 4 bases and J 3 bases; nucleotides not matched to a gene: 6.

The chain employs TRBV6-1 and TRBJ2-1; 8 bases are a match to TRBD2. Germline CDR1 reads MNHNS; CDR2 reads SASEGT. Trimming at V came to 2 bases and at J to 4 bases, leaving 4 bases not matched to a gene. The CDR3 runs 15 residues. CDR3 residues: CASSERGGQYNEQFF. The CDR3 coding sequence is TGTGCCAGCAGTGAACGGGGGGGGCAGTACAATGAGCAGTTCTTC.

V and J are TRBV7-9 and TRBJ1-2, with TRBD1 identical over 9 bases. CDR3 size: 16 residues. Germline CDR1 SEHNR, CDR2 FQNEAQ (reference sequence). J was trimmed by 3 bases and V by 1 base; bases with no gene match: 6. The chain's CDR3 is CASSLGLGQGDYGYTF. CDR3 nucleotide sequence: TGTGCCAGCAGCTTAGGTCTGGGACAGGGTGACTATGGCTACACCTTC.

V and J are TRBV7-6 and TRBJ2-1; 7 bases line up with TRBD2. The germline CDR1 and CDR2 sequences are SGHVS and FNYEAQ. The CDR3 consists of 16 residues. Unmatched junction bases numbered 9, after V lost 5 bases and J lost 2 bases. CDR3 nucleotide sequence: TGTGCCAGCAGCCCCTTAGGAAGCGGGGCCTACAATGAGCAGTTCTTC. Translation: CASSPLGSGAYNEQFF.

The CDR3 region is CASSQGESYNSPLHF. CDR3 coding DNA: TGTGCCAGCAGTCAAGGGGAATCCTATAATTCACCCCTCCACTTT. The V gene is TRBV6-5, the J gene TRBJ1-6; tentative D call: TRBD1 (5 bases). There are 15 residues in the CDR3. From germline, CDR1 is MNHEY and CDR2 SVGAGI. Between the trimmed V and J ends, which lost 5 bases and 1 base, there was a span of 9 bases.

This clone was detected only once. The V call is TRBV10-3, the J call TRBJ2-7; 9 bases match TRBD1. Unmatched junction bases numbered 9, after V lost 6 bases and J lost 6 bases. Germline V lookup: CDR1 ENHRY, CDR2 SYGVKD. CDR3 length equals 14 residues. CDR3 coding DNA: TGTGCCATCAGGCCGGGACAGGGTACTGGCGAGCAGTACTTC. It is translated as CAIRPGQGTGEQYF.

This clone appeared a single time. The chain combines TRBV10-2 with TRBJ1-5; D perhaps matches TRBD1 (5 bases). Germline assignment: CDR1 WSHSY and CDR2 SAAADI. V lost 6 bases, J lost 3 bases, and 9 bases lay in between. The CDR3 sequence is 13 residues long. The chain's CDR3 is CASSDGHNQPQHF. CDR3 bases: TGCGCCAGCAGCGACGGACACAATCAGCCCCAGCATTTT.

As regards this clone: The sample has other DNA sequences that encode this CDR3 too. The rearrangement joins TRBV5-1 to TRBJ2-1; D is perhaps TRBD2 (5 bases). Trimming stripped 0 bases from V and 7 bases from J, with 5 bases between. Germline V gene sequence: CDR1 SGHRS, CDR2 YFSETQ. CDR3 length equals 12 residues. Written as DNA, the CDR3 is TGCGCCAGCAGCTTGGGAGGGAATGAGCAGTTCTTC. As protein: CASSLGGNEQFF.

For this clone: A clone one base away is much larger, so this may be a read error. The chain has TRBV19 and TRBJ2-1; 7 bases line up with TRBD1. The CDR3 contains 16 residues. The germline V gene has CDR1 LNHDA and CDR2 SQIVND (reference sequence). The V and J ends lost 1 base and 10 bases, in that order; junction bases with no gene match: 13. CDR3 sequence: CASSIGGRGGWGEQFF. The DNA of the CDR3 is TGTGCCAGTAGTATAGGTGGAAGAGGGGGCTGGGGGGAGCAGTTCTTC.

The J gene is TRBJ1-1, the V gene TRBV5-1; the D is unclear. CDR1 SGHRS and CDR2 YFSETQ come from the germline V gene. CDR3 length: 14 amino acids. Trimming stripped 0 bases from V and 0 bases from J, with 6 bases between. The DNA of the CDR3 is TGCGCCAGCAGCTTGGCCCTCGTGAACACTGAAGCTTTCTTT. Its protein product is CASSLALVNTEAFF.

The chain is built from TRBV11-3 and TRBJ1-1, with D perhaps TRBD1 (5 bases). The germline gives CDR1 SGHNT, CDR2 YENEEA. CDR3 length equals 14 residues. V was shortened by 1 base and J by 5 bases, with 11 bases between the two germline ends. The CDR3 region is CASSLGGPVTEAFF. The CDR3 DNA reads TGTGCCAGCAGCTTAGGGGGCCCGGTGACTGAAGCTTTCTTT.

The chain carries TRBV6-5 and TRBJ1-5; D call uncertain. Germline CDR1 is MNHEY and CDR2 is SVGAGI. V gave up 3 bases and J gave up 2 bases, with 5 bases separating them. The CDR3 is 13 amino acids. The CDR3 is CASSYDRNQPQHF. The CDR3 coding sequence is TGTGCCAGCAGTTATGACCGCAATCAGCCCCAGCATTTT.

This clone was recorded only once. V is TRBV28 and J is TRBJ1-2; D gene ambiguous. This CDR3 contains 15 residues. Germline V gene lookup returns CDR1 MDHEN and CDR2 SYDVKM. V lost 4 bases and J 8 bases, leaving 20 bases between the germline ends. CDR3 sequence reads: CASSSQPGAPLGYTF. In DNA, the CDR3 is TGTGCCAGCAGTTCTCAACCGGGAGCGCCCTTAGGCTACACCTTC.

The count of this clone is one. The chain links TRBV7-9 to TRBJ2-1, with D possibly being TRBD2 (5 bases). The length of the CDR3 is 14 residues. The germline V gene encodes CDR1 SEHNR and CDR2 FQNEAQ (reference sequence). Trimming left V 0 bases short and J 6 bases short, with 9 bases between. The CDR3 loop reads CASSLAGGRNEQFF. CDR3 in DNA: TGTGCCAGCAGCTTAGCCGGCGGGCGCAATGAGCAGTTCTTC.

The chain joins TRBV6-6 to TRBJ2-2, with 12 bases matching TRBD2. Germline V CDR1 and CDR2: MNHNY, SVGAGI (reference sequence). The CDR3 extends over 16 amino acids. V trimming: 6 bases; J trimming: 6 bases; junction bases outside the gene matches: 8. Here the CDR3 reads CASRSSGRAVAGELFF. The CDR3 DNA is TGTGCCAGCAGATCTAGCGGGAGGGCCGTAGCCGGGGAGCTGTTTTTT.

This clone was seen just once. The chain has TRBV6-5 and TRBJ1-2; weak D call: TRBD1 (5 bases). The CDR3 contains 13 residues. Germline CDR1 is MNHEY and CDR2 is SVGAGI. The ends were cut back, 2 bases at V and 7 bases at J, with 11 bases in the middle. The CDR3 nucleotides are TGTGCCAGCAGTTACGACAGAATCAGTGGCTACACCTTC. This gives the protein CASSYDRISGYTF.

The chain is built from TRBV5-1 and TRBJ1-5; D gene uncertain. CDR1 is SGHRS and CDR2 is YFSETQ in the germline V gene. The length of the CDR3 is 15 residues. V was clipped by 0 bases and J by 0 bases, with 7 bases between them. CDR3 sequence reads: CASSLAGNSNQPQHF. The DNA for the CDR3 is TGCGCCAGCAGCTTGGCGGGGAATAGCAATCAGCCCCAGCATTTT.

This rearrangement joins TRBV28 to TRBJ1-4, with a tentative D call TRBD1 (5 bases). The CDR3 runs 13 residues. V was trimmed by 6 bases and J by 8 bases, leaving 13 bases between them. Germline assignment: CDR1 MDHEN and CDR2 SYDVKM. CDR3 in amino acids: CASSWGRGEKLFF. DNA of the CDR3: TGTGCCAGCAGCTGGGGCCGCGGGGAAAAACTGTTTTTT.